The TCR beta chain under discussion was sequenced for a study of T cells expressing NK-cell markers. Study-level information: It was sorted CD3+CD56-NKG2C+, CD3+CD56+NKG2C- and CD3+CD56+NKG2C+ T cells that provided the TCR beta repertoires.

For this clonotype: The antigen is not known.

This CDR3 has 14 residues. Looked up from germline, CDR1 is MNHEY and CDR2 is SVGEGT. TCRdb processed the 5' RACE reads again and assigns one entry to each CDR3 protein, with no DNA. The table counts fewer than 300,000 distinct CDR3 sequences; around 4% lies in the top ten. Study-level findings and limits: The study found dominant NKG2C+ clonotypes at roughly 1.0-7.5% of CD8+ T cells in five or six donors.

Sequencing was carried out using blood T cells: a sorted CD56 or NKG2C T cell subset, CD4+ or CD8+ T cells, or bulk PBMC T cells (not recorded which). The J gene is TRBJ2-5, the V gene TRBV6-2 or TRBV6-3. The clonotype comes from a woman aged 18 to 69 in good health. CDR3 residues: CASSYPHFRETQYF.